The rows below give T cell receptor beta chains drawn from one sample of a study of blood T cell repertoires in COVID-19. The method was immunoSEQ multiplex PCR; TCRdb's version includes in-frame clones alone and lacks a portion of them. The table records roughly 130,000 clones, about 80% of them present only once. The sequenced material came from peripheral blood. The source is a woman aged 45-59 years with acute or convalescent COVID-19. Both conserved end residues are part of each CDR3. The order of the fields is clone size, V gene, D gene, J gene, CDR3 protein, CDR3 DNA. A D gene is named only where the DNA matches it firmly. Where a row states a size, it is once, few, many or the class of an expanded clone; other rows omit it.

>-|TRBV3-1/TRBV3-2|TRBD2|TRBJ2-3
CASRSLSGGTDTQYF
TGTGCCAGCAGGTCTCTCAGCGGGGGCACAGATACGCAGTATTTT
>-|TRBV10-3|TRBD2|TRBJ2-1
CARSGGAGDEQFF
TGTGCACGGAGCGGGGGGGCCGGCGATGAGCAGTTCTTC
>-|TRBV7-2|TRBD2|TRBJ2-7
CASSSSGGAYEQYF
TGTGCCAGCAGCTCTTCCGGGGGGGCCTACGAGCAGTACTTC
>few|TRBV5-4|TRBD1|TRBJ2-1
CASSPGTGDGNEQFF
TGTGCCAGCAGCCCTGGGACAGGGGATGGTAATGAGCAGTTCTTC
>-|TRBV10-3|TRBD1|TRBJ1-2
CASRTGADYGYTF
TGTGCCTCCAGGACAGGGGCGGACTATGGCTACACCTTC
>-|TRBV5-1|TRBD1|TRBJ1-1
CASSSQPAGGRTEAFF
TGCGCCAGCAGCTCCCAACCGGCAGGGGGTCGCACTGAAGCTTTCTTT
>-|TRBV6-5|-|TRBJ2-7
CASSPPDSYEQYF
TGTGCCAGCAGCCCCCCGGACAGCTACGAGCAGTACTTC
>-|TRBV3-1/TRBV3-2|TRBD1|TRBJ1-1
CASSLNNRGSGAFF
TGTGCCAGCAGCCTAAATAACAGGGGGTCAGGGGCTTTCTTT
>once|TRBV19|TRBD2|TRBJ2-1
CASRLGLETNEQFF
TGTGCCAGTAGACTGGGACTAGAGACCAATGAGCAGTTCTTC
>few|TRBV24-1|TRBD1|TRBJ1-1
CATSGGTGRTEAFF
TGTGCCACCAGTGGAGGGACAGGGAGGACTGAAGCTTTCTTT
>-|TRBV10-3|-|TRBJ1-2
CAISGDSNYGYTF
TGTGCCATCTCCGGGGATTCTAACTATGGCTACACCTTC
>-|TRBV4-1|TRBD2|TRBJ2-1
CASSQDGLAGPTYNEQFF
TGCGCCAGCAGCCAAGATGGCCTAGCGGGGCCTACCTACAATGAGCAGTTCTTC
>-|TRBV5-1|-|TRBJ2-2
CASSSLGTSNTGELFF
TGCGCCAGCAGCTCCTTAGGGACAAGCAACACCGGGGAGCTGTTTTTT
>-|TRBV30|-|TRBJ2-1
CAWSSGHFGNEQFF
TGTGCCTGGAGTTCGGGACATTTCGGGAATGAGCAGTTCTTC
>-|TRBV4-1|-|TRBJ2-1
CASSIRTDNEQFF
TGCGCCAGCAGCATTCGGACAGACAATGAGCAGTTCTTC
>-|TRBV11-2|-|TRBJ1-5
CASSLEGLRQPQHF
TGTGCCAGCAGCTTAGAGGGGCTGCGTCAGCCCCAGCATTTT
>-|TRBV6-5|TRBD1|TRBJ1-2
CASFNRGVSYGYTF
TGTGCCAGTTTTAACAGGGGCGTATCCTATGGCTACACCTTC
>-|TRBV19|-|TRBJ1-2
CASSIDWYLGGYTF
TGTGCCAGTAGTATAGATTGGTATCTCGGTGGCTACACCTTC
>-|TRBV7-2|TRBD1|TRBJ2-7
CASRGGQTYEQYF
TGTGCCAGCAGAGGGGGCCAAACCTACGAGCAGTACTTC
>once|TRBV7-8|TRBD2|TRBJ2-3
CASSLVLAGSTDTQYF
TGTGCCAGCAGCTTAGTTCTAGCGGGGAGCACAGATACGCAGTATTTT
>-|TRBV5-1|TRBD1|TRBJ2-7
CASSSHRDRGPYEQYF
TGCGCCAGCAGCTCGCACCGGGACAGGGGCCCCTACGAGCAGTACTTC
>-|TRBV5-1|-|TRBJ2-1
CASSLATPSNEQFF
TGCGCCAGCAGCTTGGCCACCCCGAGCAATGAGCAGTTCTTC
>-|TRBV11-1|-|TRBJ2-1
CASSLGAANEQFF
TGTGCCAGCAGCTTAGGGGCAGCCAATGAGCAGTTCTTC
>-|TRBV6-5|TRBD1|TRBJ1-1
CASRFLQGGNTEAFF
TGTGCCAGCAGGTTTCTACAGGGGGGGAACACTGAAGCTTTCTTT
>few|TRBV7-6|-|TRBJ2-7
CASSLPTTGMILSYEQYF
TGTGCCAGCAGCTTACCCACGACAGGTATGATCCTCTCCTACGAGCAGTACTTC
>-|TRBV5-1|TRBD1|TRBJ1-3
CASSPGTGNDAIYF
TGCGCCAGCAGCCCGGGGACAGGGAACGACGCCATATATTTT
>-|TRBV19|TRBD1|TRBJ1-1
CASRGQAPERTEAFF
TGTGCCAGTAGAGGACAGGCCCCCGAACGTACTGAAGCTTTCTTT
>once|TRBV7-7|TRBD2|TRBJ2-3
CASSRYGGGSDTQYF
TGTGCCAGCAGCCGTTACGGGGGGGGATCAGATACGCAGTATTTT
>-|TRBV30|TRBD1|TRBJ1-2
CAWSPTGVGYTF
TGTGCCTGGAGTCCGACAGGGGTTGGCTACACCTTC
>-|TRBV5-1|-|TRBJ1-4
CASRGGGNEKLFF
TGCGCCAGCAGAGGGGGAGGGAACGAAAAACTGTTTTTT
>-|TRBV18|-|TRBJ2-2
CASSPTSGHTGELFF
TGTGCCAGCTCACCCACGAGCGGTCACACCGGGGAGCTGTTTTTT
>-|TRBV2|TRBD1|TRBJ1-5
CASSGDRGRGQPQHF
TGTGCCAGCAGTGGAGACAGGGGGCGCGGTCAGCCCCAGCATTTT
>-|TRBV5-6|TRBD2|TRBJ2-3
CASSLEGLAFSDTQYF
TGTGCCAGCAGCTTGGAGGGACTAGCTTTTTCAGATACGCAGTATTTT
>once|TRBV4-1|TRBD2|TRBJ2-2
CASNPTPGLADTGELFF
TGCGCCAGCAACCCCACCCCGGGACTAGCGGACACCGGGGAGCTGTTTTTT
>once|TRBV18|TRBD1|TRBJ1-4
CASSPGQELFF
TGTGCCAGCTCACCGGGACAGGAGTTGTTTTTT
>few|TRBV7-2|TRBD1|TRBJ2-7
CASRRDRRSYEQYF
TGTGCCAGCAGGCGGGACAGGCGATCCTACGAGCAGTACTTC
>-|TRBV19|-|TRBJ2-7
CARASGRTNYEQYF
TGTGCAAGGGCTTCTGGCAGGACAAACTACGAGCAGTACTTC
>-|TRBV11-2|-|TRBJ1-4
CASSFSPTANEKLFF
TGTGCCAGCAGCTTCTCCCCGACAGCTAATGAAAAACTGTTTTTT
>-|TRBV6-1|TRBD1|TRBJ1-5
CASSEGQGFQPQHF
TGTGCCAGCAGTGAGGGACAGGGCTTTCAGCCCCAGCATTTT
>-|TRBV27|-|TRBJ1-4
CASSSAGREKLFF
TGTGCCAGCAGTTCGGCAGGGCGGGAAAAACTGTTTTTT
>-|TRBV5-1|TRBD1|TRBJ1-4
CASSLRTGRSEKLFF
TGCGCCAGCAGCCTTCGGACAGGGAGGAGTGAAAAACTGTTTTTT
>-|TRBV7-9|TRBD2|TRBJ2-1
CASSLVSGGSRNEQFF
TGTGCCAGCAGCTTAGTTAGCGGGGGTTCGCGAAATGAGCAGTTCTTC
>-|TRBV2|-|TRBJ1-5
CASSEGASYSNQPQHF
TGTGCCAGCAGCGAAGGGGCCAGCTATAGCAATCAGCCCCAGCATTTT
>-|TRBV9|-|TRBJ1-3
CASNQLTEEDTIYF
TGTGCCAGCAACCAACTCACTGAGGAGGACACCATATATTTT
>once|TRBV3-1/TRBV3-2|TRBD2|TRBJ2-1
CASSQLAGGSNEQFF
TGTGCCAGCAGCCAATTAGCGGGGGGGTCGAATGAGCAGTTCTTC
>few|TRBV19|-|TRBJ1-1
CASRFTGYLNTEAFF
TGTGCCAGTAGGTTTACAGGGTACCTGAACACTGAAGCTTTCTTT
>-|TRBV9|TRBD1|TRBJ1-4
CASSVQGTGGVEKLFF
TGTGCCAGCAGCGTCCAAGGGACAGGGGGCGTCGAAAAACTGTTTTTT
>once|TRBV3-1/TRBV3-2|TRBD2|TRBJ2-3
CASSPYSGGGKPDTQYF
TGTGCCAGCAGCCCCTACTCTGGCGGGGGTAAACCAGATACGCAGTATTTT
>-|TRBV19|TRBD1|TRBJ2-3
CASSETGVIRTDTQYF
TGTGCCAGTAGTGAGACAGGGGTAATTCGCACAGATACGCAGTATTTT
>once|TRBV9|TRBD2|TRBJ2-3
CASSNGLAGASTDTQYF
TGTGCCAGCAGCAACGGACTAGCGGGTGCTAGCACAGATACGCAGTATTTT
>few|TRBV27|-|TRBJ1-2
CASSSGAVGYTF
TGTGCCAGCAGCAGCGGGGCAGTTGGCTACACCTTC
>-|TRBV5-4|-|TRBJ2-7
CASSLQGAGYEQYF
TGTGCCAGCAGCTTACAGGGAGCTGGCTACGAGCAGTACTTC
>-|TRBV11-2|TRBD1|TRBJ1-6
CASSLARQGSPLHF
TGTGCCAGCAGCTTAGCCCGACAGGGTTCTCCCCTCCACTTT
>-|TRBV7-8|-|TRBJ1-1
CASSSTQGTEAFF
TGTGCCAGCAGCTCTACACAGGGAACTGAAGCTTTCTTT
>-|TRBV11-2|-|TRBJ1-1
CASSLDGAVNTEAFF
TGTGCCAGCAGCTTAGATGGGGCAGTGAACACTGAAGCTTTCTTT
>-|TRBV4-1|-|TRBJ2-3
CASSQDGARRDTQYF
TGCGCCAGCAGCCAAGATGGGGCTAGACGGGATACGCAGTATTTT
>-|TRBV5-1|-|TRBJ1-5
CASRLDTSNQPQHF
TGCGCCAGCCGTTTGGACACCTCCAATCAGCCCCAGCATTTT
>-|TRBV11-2|TRBD2|TRBJ2-3
CASSLDSGTSGDLDTQYF
TGTGCCAGCAGCTTAGATTCGGGAACTAGCGGGGACTTGGATACGCAGTATTTT
>-|TRBV21-1|-|TRBJ1-1
CASSKARDRGIMNTEAFF
TGTGCCAGCAGCAAAGCGCGGGACAGGGGGATAATGAACACTGAAGCTTTCTTT